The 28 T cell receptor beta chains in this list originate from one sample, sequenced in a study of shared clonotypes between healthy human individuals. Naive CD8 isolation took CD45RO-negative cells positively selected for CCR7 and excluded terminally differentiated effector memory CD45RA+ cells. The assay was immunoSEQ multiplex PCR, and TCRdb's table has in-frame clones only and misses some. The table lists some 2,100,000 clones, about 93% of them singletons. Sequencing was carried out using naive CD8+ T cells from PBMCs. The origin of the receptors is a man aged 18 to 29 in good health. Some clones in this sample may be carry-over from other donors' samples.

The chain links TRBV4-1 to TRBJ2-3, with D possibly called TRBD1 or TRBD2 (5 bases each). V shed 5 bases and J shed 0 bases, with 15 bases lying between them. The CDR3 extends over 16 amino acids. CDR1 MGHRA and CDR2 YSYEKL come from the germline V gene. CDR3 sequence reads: CASSDGTFPSTDTQYF. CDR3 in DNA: TGCGCCAGCAGCGATGGGACCTTCCCTAGCACAGATACGCAGTATTTT.

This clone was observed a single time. CDR3 coding DNA: TGTGCCAGCAACGCAGGGGAGGGGACCCAGTACTTC. It yields the protein CASNAGEGTQYF. V is TRBV11-2 and J is TRBJ2-5; possible D gene TRBD2, 7 bases. The CDR3 loop spans 12 amino acids. Trimming cost V 7 bases and J 7 bases, with 13 bases left between them. Germline V gene sequence: CDR1 SGHAT, CDR2 FQNNGV.

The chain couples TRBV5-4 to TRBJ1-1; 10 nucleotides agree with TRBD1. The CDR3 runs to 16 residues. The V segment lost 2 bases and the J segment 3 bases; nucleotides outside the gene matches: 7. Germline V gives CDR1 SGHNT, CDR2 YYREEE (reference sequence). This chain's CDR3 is CASSLEDRGMDTEAFF. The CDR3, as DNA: TGTGCCAGCAGCTTAGAGGACAGGGGGATGGACACTGAAGCTTTCTTT.

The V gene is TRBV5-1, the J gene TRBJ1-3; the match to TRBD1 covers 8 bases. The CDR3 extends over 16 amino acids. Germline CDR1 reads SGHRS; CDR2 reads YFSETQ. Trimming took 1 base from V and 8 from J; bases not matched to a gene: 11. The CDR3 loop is CASSLPARTGKDTIYF. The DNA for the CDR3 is TGCGCCAGCAGCTTGCCGGCAAGGACAGGGAAAGACACCATATATTTT. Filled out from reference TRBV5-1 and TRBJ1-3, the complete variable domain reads KAGVTQTPRYLIKTRGQQVTLSCSPISGHRSVSWYQQTPGQGLQFLFEYFSETQRNKGNFPGRFSGRQFSNSRSEMNVSTLELGDSALYLCASSLPARTGKDTIYFGEGSWLTVV.

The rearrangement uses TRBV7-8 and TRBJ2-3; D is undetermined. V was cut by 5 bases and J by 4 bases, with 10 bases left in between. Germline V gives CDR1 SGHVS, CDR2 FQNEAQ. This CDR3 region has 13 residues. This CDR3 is CASSPPGPDTQYF. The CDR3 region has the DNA TGTGCCAGCAGCCCACCCGGGCCAGATACGCAGTATTTT.

This CDR3 is CASSLLAYTDTQYF. The DNA for the CDR3 is TGTGCCAGCAGTTTATTGGCCTACACAGATACGCAGTATTTT. J is TRBJ2-3 and V is TRBV27; D is unclear. Trimming left V 1 base short and J 2 bases short, with 7 bases between. Germline CDR1 and CDR2: MNHEY and SMNVEV (reference sequence). This CDR3 has 14 amino acids.

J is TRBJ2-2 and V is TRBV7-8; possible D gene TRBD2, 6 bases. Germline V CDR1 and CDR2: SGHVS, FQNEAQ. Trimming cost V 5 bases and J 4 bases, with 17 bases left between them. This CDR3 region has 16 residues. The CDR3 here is CASSHSGSLLTGELFF. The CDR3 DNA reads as TGTGCCAGCAGCCACTCCGGGAGTCTACTCACCGGGGAGCTGTTTTTT.

The CDR3 spells CASSPRLAVNTGELFF. The DNA for the CDR3 is TGTGCCAGCAGCCCTCGACTAGCGGTGAACACCGGGGAGCTGTTTTTT. The chain recombines TRBV9 with TRBJ2-2; TRBD2 matches at 9 bases. With V trimmed by 4 bases and J by 1 base, 5 bases remained unmatched. Germline CDR1 and CDR2: SGDLS and YYNGEE. The CDR3 totals 16 residues.

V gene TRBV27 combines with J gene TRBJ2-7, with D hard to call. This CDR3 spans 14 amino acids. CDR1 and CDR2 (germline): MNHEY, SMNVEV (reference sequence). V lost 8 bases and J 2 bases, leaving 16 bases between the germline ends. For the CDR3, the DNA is TGTGCCAGCCGAAATGGGCTGCGGACCTACGAGCAGTACTTC. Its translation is CASRNGLRTYEQYF.

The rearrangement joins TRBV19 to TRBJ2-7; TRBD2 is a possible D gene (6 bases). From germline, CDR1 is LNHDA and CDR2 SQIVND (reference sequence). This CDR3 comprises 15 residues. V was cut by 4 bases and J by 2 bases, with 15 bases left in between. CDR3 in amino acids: CASSRRDSLTYEQYF. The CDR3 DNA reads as TGTGCCAGTAGTAGACGGGACTCACTCACCTACGAGCAGTACTTC. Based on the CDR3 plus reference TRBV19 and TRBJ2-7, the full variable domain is DGGITQSPKYLFRKEGQNVTLSCEQNLNHDAMYWYRQDPGQGLRLIYYSQIVNDFQKGDIAEGYSVSREKKESFPLTVTSAQKNPTAFYLCASSRRDSLTYEQYFGPGTRLTVT.

The CDR3 DNA reads TGTGCCAGCAGCGCATCCTCAGGGGGCTACTATGGCTACACCTTC. This sequence encodes CASSASSGGYYGYTF. The chain couples TRBV14 to TRBJ1-2; 8 bases map to TRBD1. V trimming: 5 bases; J trimming: 3 bases; junction bases outside the gene matches: 8. The CDR3 is 15 amino acids. CDR1 is SGHDN, CDR2 FVKESK, per germline.

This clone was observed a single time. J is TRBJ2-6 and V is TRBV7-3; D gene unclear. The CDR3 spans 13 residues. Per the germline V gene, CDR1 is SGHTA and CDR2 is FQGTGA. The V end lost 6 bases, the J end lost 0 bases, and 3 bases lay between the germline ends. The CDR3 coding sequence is TGTGCCAGCAGGGGCTCTGGGGCCAACGTCCTGACTTTC. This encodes CASRGSGANVLTF.

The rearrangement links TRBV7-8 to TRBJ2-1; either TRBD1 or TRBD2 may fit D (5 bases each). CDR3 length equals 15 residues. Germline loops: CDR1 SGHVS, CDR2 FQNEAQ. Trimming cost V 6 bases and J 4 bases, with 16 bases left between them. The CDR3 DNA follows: TGTGCCAGCAGGTATTCCGGGACCGCTTACAATGAGCAGTTCTTC. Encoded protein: CASRYSGTAYNEQFF.

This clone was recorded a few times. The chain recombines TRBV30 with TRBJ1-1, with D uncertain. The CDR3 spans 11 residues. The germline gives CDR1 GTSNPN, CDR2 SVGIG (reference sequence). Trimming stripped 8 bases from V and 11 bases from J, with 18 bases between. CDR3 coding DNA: TGTGCCAGTGACTCGAATTTTGAGGCTTTCTTT. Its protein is CASDSNFEAFF.

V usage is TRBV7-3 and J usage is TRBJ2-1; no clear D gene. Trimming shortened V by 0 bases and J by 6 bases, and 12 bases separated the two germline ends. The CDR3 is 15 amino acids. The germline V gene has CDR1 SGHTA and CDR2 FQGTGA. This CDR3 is CASSLTGGWSNEQFF. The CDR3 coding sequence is TGTGCCAGCAGCTTAACGGGTGGATGGAGCAATGAGCAGTTCTTC. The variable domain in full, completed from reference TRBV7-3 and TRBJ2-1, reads GAGVSQTPSNKVTEKGKYVELRCDPISGHTALYWYRQSLGQGPEFLIYFQGTGAADDSGLPNDRFFAVRPEGSVSTLKIQRTERGDSAVYLCASSLTGGWSNEQFFGPGTRLTVL.

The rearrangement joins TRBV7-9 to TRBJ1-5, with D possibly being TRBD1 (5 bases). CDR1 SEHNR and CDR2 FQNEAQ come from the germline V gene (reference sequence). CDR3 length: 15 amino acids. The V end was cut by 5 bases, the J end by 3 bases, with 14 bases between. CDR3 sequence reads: CASSDGTVDNQPQHF. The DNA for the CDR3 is TGTGCCAGCAGCGACGGGACGGTAGACAATCAGCCCCAGCATTTT.

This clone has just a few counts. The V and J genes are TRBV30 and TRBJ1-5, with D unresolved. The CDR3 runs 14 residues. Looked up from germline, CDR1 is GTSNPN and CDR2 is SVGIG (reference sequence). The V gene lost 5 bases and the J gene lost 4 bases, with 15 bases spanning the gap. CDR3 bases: TGTGCCTGGGGTCCACGGGGTGGGAATCAGCCCCAGCATTTT. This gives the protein CAWGPRGGNQPQHF.

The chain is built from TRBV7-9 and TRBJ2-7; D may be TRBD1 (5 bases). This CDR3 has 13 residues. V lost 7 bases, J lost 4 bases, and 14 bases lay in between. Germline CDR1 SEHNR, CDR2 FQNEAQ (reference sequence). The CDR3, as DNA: TGTGCCAGCAACTCTAGGGGTGTTTACGAGCAGTACTTC. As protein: CASNSRGVYEQYF.

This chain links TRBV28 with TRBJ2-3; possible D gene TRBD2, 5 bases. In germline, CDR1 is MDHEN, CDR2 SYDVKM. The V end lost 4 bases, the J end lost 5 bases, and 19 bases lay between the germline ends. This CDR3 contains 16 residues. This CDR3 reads CASSSPQEEVIDTQYF. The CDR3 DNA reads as TGTGCCAGCAGTTCCCCGCAGGAGGAAGTCATAGATACGCAGTATTTT.

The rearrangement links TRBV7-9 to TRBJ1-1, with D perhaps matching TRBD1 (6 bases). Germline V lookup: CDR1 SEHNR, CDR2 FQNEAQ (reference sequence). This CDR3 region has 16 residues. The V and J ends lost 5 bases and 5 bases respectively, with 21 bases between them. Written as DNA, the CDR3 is TGTGCCAGCAGCCCGACCTATACCAGGGGTTGGACTGAAGCTTTCTTT. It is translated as CASSPTYTRGWTEAFF.

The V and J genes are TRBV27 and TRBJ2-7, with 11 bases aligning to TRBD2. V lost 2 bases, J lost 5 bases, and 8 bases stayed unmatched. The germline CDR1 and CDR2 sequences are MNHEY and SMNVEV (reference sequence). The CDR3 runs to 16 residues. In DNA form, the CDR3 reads TGTGCCAGCAGTTTACTAGAGACTAGCGGGACCCACGAGCAGTACTTC. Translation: CASSLLETSGTHEQYF.

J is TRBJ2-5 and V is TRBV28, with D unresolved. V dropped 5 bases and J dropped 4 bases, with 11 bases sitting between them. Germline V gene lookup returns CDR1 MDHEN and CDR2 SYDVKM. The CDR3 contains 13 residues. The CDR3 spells CASSLTRRETQYF. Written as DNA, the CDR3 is TGTGCCAGCAGTCTGACAAGGCGAGAGACCCAGTACTTC.

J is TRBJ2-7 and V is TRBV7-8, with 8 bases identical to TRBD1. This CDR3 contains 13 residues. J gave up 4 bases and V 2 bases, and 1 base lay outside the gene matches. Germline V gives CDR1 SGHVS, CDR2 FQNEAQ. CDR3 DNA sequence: TGTGCCAGCAGCTTACAGGGGGCGTACGAGCAGTACTTC. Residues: CASSLQGAYEQYF. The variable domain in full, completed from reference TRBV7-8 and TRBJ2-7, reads GAGVSQSPRYKVAKRGQDVALRCDPISGHVSLFWYQQALGQGPEFLTYFQNEAQLDKSGLPSDRFFAERPEGSVSTLKIQRTQQEDSAVYLCASSLQGAYEQYFGPGTRLTVT.

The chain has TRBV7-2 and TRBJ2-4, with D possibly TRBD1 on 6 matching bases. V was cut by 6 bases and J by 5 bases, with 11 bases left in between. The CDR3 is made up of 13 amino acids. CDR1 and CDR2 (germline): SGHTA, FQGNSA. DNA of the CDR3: TGTGCCAGCAGACAGGGTGTTCAAAACATTCAGTACTTC. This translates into CASRQGVQNIQYF. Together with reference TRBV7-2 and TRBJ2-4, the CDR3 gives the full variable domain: GAGVSQSPSNKVTEKGKDVELRCDPISGHTALYWYRQSLGQGLEFLIYFQGNSAPDKSGLPSDRFSAERTGGSVSTLTIQRTQQEDSAVYLCASRQGVQNIQYFGAGTRLSVL.

The CDR3 sequence is CATGTSGSWVTGELFF. DNA for the CDR3: TGTGCCACAGGGACTAGCGGGAGTTGGGTCACCGGGGAGCTGTTTTTT. The chain has TRBV15 and TRBJ2-2; 14 positions match TRBD2. V gave up 9 bases and J gave up 4 bases; unmatched junction bases: 7. The CDR3 loop spans 16 amino acids. Germline CDR1 LNHNV, CDR2 YYDKDF (reference sequence).

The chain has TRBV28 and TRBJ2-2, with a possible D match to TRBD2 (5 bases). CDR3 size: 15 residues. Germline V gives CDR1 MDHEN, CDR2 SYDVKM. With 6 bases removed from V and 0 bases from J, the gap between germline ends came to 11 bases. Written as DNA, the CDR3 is TGTGCCAGCAGGCGAGCGGAGGCGAACACCGGGGAGCTGTTTTTT. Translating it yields CASRRAEANTGELFF.

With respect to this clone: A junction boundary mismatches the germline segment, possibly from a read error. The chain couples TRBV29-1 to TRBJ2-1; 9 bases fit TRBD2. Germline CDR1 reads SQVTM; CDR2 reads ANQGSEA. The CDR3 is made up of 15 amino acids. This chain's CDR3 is CRVPLGGGRDNEQFF. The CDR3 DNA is TGCCGCGTACCACTGGGGGGCGGGAGGGACAATGAGCAGTTCTTC.

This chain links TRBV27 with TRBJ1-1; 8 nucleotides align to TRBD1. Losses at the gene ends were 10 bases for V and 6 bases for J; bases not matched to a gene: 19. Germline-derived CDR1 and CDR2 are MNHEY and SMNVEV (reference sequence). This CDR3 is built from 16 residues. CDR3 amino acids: CATASTGDQFPPEAFF. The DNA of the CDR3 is TGTGCCACCGCCTCGACAGGGGACCAATTCCCCCCTGAAGCTTTCTTT.